This T cell receptor beta chain was captured in a study of high-grade serous ovarian cancer treatment subgroups. Study background: On average, just over 14,000 reads and about 7,400 unique TCR beta rearrangements were obtained per sample. General study points: TCR relatedness rose with neoantigen level and trended with mutation load. Different patients shared almost no repertoire; same-patient tumors shared 0.11 to 0.79.

The CDR3 spans 15 residues. Germline CDR1 is SGHRS and CDR2 is YFSETQ. Trimming removed 0 bases from V and 4 bases from J, with 13 bases in between. The table lists this clone with a few counts. Its cognate antigen is unknown. TCRdb's copy holds only in-frame clones and misses some; the assay was immunoSEQ multiplex PCR. The sample lists over 1,500 clones, around two thirds occurring once. Tumor samples were obtained before definitive surgery or chemotherapy. The V gene is TRBV5-1, the J gene TRBJ2-5; tentative D call: TRBD1 (6 bases). The TCR was taken from a human donor with high-grade serous ovarian cancer. Source material: tumor tissue. In DNA, the CDR3 is TGCGCCAGCAGCTTGGCACAGGGCTTTGCAGAGACCCAGTACTTC. Its translation: CASSLAQGFAETQYF.